The text below deals with one T cell receptor beta chain. The authors' processing: Nucleated cell counts were estimated from reference gene primer amplification. Sequencing used immunoSEQ multiplex PCR; TCRdb keeps in-frame clones, though not all of them. V and J calls and clone size follow that table, whereas D and trimming were derived from the DNA. The profile shows 77,000 or so clones, around 90% of them singletons. This specimen belongs to a study of blood T cell repertoires in COVID-19. Turning to the study itself: Samples representing acute and convalescent COVID-19 were sourced from the United States, Italy and Spain. Sources were T cells, B-cell-depleted T cells, or PBMCs; the material itself was cDNA or gDNA.

Germline V gene lookup returns CDR1 SGHNT and CDR2 YENEEA. The J segment lost 0 bases and the V segment lost 5 bases, leaving 15 bases of the junction unmatched. This CDR3 comprises 19 residues. The chain uses TRBV11-3 and TRBJ1-4, with 7 bases aligning to TRBD1. Material for sequencing was peripheral blood. The TCR comes from a man over 45 with active COVID-19. CDR3 region: CASSLRPGTEAATNEKLFF. The CDR3 DNA sequence: TGTGCCAGCAGCCTACGCCCCGGGACAGAAGCCGCAACTAATGAAAAACTGTTTTTT.